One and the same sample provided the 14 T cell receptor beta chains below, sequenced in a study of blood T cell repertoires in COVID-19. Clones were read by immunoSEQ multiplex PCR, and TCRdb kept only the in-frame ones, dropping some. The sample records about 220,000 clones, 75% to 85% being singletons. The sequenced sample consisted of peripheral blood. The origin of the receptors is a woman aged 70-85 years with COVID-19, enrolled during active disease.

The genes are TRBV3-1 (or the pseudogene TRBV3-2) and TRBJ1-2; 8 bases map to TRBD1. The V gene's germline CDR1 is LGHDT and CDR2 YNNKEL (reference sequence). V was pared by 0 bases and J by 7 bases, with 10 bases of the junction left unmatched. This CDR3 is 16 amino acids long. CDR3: CASSQDLVAGGFGYTF. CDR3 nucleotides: TGTGCCAGCAGCCAAGATCTAGTGGCAGGGGGCTTTGGCTACACCTTC.

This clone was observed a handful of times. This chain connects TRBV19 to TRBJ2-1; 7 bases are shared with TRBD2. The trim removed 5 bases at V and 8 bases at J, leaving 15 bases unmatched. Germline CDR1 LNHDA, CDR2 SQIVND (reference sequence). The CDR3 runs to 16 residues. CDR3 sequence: CASSQSAGGSFDEQFF. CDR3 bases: TGTGCCAGTAGTCAATCCGCCGGCGGGAGTTTTGATGAGCAGTTCTTC.

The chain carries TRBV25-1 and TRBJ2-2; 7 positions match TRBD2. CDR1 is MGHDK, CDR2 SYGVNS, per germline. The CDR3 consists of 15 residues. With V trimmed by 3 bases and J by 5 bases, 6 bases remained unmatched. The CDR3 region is CASSDAAGATGELFF. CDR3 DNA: TGTGCCAGCAGTGACGCGGCGGGAGCTACCGGGGAGCTGTTTTTT.

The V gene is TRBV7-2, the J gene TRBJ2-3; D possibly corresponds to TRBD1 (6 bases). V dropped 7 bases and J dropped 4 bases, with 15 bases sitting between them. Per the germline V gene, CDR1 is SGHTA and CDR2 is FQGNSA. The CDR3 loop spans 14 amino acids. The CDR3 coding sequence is TGTGCCAGCATCCCCAATACAGGGTCAGATACGCAGTATTTT. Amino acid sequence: CASIPNTGSDTQYF.

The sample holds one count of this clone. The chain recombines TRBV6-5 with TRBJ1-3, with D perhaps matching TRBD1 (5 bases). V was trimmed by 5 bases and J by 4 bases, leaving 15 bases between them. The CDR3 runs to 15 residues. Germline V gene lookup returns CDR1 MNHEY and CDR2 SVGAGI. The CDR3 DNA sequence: TGTGCCAGCAGTCCTCTCAGACAGACGGGAAACACCATATATTTT. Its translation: CASSPLRQTGNTIYF.

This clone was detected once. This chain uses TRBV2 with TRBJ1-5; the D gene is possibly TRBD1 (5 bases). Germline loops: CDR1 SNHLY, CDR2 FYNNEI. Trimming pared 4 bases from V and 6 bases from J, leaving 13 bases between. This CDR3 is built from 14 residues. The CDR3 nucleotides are TGTGCCAGCAGTGTGTTAGGGGTCGGTCAGCCCCAGCATTTT. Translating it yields CASSVLGVGQPQHF.

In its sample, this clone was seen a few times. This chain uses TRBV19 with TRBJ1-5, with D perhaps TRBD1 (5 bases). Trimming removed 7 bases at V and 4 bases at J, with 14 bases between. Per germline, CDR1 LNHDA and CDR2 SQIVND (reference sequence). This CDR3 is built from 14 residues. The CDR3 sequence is CASTAGGGNQPQHF. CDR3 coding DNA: TGTGCCAGTACCGCGGGGGGTGGAAATCAGCCCCAGCATTTT. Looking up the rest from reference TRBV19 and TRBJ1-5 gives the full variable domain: DGGITQSPKYLFRKEGQNVTLSCEQNLNHDAMYWYRQDPGQGLRLIYYSQIVNDFQKGDIAEGYSVSREKKESFPLTVTSAQKNPTAFYLCASTAGGGNQPQHFGDGTRLSIL.

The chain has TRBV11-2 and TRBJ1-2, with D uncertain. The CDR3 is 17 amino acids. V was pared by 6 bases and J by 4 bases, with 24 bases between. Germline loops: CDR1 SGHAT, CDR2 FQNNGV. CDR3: CASSSLSGSEGRYGYTF. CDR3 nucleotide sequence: TGTGCCAGCAGTTCCCTGTCGGGATCTGAGGGCCGCTATGGCTACACCTTC.

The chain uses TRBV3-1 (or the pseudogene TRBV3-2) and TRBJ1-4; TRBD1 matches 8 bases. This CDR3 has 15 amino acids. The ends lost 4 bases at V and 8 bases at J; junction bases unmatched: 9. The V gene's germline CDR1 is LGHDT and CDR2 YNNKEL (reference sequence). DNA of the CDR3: TGTGCCAGCAGCCCACAGACAGGGGAGTACGAAAAACTGTTTTTT. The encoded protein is CASSPQTGEYEKLFF.

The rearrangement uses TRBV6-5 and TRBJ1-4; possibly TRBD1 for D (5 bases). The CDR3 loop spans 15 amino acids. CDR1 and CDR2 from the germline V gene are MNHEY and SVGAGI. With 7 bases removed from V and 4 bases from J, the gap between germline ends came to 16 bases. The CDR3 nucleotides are TGTGCCAGCAACAAGCTGGGGCCTAGTAATGAAAAACTGTTTTTT. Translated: CASNKLGPSNEKLFF.

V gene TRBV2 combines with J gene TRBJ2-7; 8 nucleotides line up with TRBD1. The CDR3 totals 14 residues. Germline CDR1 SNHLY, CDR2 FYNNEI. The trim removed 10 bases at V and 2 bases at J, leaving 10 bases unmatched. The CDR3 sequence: CATYRDRGAYEQYF. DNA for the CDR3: TGTGCCACCTACAGAGACAGGGGAGCCTACGAGCAGTACTTC.

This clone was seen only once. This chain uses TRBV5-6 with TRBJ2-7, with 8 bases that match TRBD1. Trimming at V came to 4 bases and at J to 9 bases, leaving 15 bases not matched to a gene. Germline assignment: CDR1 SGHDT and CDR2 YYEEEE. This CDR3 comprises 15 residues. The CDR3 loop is CASSPAGGQGTSQYF. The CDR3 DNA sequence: TGTGCCAGCAGCCCAGCAGGAGGACAGGGTACGTCGCAGTACTTC. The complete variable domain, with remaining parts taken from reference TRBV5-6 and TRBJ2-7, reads DAGVTQSPTHLIKTRGQQVTLRCSPKSGHDTVSWYQQALGQGPQFIFQYYEEEERQRGNFPDRFSGHQFPNYSSELNVNALLLGDSALYLCASSPAGGQGTSQYFGPGTRLTVT.

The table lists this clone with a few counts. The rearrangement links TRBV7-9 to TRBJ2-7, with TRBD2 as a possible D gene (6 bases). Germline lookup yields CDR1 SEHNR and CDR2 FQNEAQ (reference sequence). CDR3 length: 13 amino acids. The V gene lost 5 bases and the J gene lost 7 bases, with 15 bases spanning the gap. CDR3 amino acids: CASSVGTSGEQYF. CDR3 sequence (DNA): TGTGCCAGCAGCGTTGGGACTTCCGGGGAGCAGTACTTC.

CDR3 protein: CAWTGTGVYEQYF. For the CDR3, the DNA is TGTGCCTGGACAGGGACAGGGGTCTACGAGCAGTACTTC. The V and J genes are TRBV30 and TRBJ2-7, with 10 bases lining up with TRBD1. The V gene end was trimmed by 4 bases and the J gene end by 3 bases; junction bases not matched to a gene: 3. The germline V gene has CDR1 GTSNPN and CDR2 SVGIG (reference sequence). This CDR3 region has 13 residues.